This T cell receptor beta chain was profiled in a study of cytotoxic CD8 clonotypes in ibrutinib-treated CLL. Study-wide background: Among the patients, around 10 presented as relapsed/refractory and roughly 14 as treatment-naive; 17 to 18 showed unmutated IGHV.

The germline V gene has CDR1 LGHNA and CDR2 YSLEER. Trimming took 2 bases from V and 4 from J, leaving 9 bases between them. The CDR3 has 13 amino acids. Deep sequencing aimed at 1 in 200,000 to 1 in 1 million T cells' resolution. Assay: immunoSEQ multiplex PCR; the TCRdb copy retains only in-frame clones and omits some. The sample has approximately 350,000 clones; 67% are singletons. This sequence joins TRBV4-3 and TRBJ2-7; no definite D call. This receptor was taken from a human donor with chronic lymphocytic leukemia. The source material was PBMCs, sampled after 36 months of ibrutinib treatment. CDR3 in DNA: TGCGCCAGCAGCCAACTAAATGGGTACGAGCAGTACTTC. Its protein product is CASSQLNGYEQYF.